The T cell receptor beta chain under discussion was sequenced for a study of T-cell reconstitution after alpha-beta-depleted transplantation in children. General observations from the study: Fresh T-cell production supplied most of the T-cell counts and diversity seen one year after transplant.

As regards this clonotype: Its target is unknown.

The V gene's germline CDR1 is SGHRS and CDR2 YFSETQ. V was pared by 4 bases and J by 3 bases, with 14 bases between. The CDR3 extends over 14 amino acids. During its preparation, the TCRbeta library received unique molecular identifiers. TCRdb re-called the PCR reads through MiXCR, storing one row per CDR3 protein. The sample contains approximately 650,000 distinct CDR3 sequences, around 13% of which appear only once. This TCR was sampled from a girl aged 2 to 9 with congenital amegakaryocytic thrombocytopenia, due to receive a stem cell transplant. The gene calls are TRBV5-1 and TRBJ2-7; tentative D call: TRBD1 (6 bases). The sequencing used PBMCs, collected before TCRalphabeta/CD19-depleted stem cell transplant. The CDR3 protein is CASSAQGIGYEQYF. CDR3 nucleotide sequence: TGCGCCAGCAGCGCCCAGGGGATAGGCTACGAGCAGTACTTC.